This T cell receptor beta chain was documented in a study of cytomegalovirus exposure and HLA in healthy donors. In the PCR, 60 Vbeta and 13 Jbeta primers were used. Clones were read by immunoSEQ multiplex PCR, and TCRdb kept only the in-frame ones, dropping some. The table records some 130,000 clones, about 80% of them present only once. Overall study findings and caveats: Among immune exposure information, only CMV serostatus was available.

The germline V gene encodes CDR1 SGHRS and CDR2 YFSETQ. The CDR3 covers 12 residues. V gave up 1 base and J gave up 8 bases, with 9 bases separating them. A remark on this clone: The antigen is unknown.

Sequencing input: PBMCs. The clonotype comes from a human donor in good health. The J gene is TRBJ1-2, the V gene TRBV5-1; D is perhaps TRBD1 (5 bases). The CDR3 DNA sequence: TGCGCCAGCAGCTTGACAGGAGAGGGCTACACCTTC. Protein sequence: CASSLTGEGYTF.